These 21 T cell receptor beta chains were all obtained from the same sample, sequenced in a study. One entry per CDR3 protein results from TCRdb running MiXCR on the reads. The sample shows hundreds of distinct CDR3 sequences, more than 7% of them seen only once. Sequencing used CD4+ T cells from synovial fluid. The receptors shown here come from a human donor with rheumatoid arthritis.

This clonotype is medium-sized (0.01 to 0.1%) within its sample. J is TRBJ2-2 and V is TRBV10-2; weak D call: TRBD2 (5 bases). CDR3 length: 14 amino acids. Deletions cut 4 bases from V and 1 base from J, with 7 bases between. Germline V gene sequence: CDR1 WSHSY, CDR2 SAAADI. In DNA, the CDR3 is TGCGCCAGCAGTGTCCGGGAGAACACCGGGGAGCTGTTTTTT. Translating it yields CASSVRENTGELFF.

By proportion, this clonotype is medium-sized. The chain couples TRBV10-3 to TRBJ2-1; D is perhaps TRBD2 (6 bases). The CDR3 loop spans 15 amino acids. V was cut by 4 bases and J by 6 bases, with 16 bases left in between. CDR1 and CDR2 from the germline V gene are ENHRY and SYGVKD. CDR3 in DNA: TGTGCCATCAGTGGGGGGACGGAGGGGTCCAATGAGCAGTTCTTC. Its protein is CAISGGTEGSNEQFF.

By share of the sample, this clonotype is medium-sized. This chain connects TRBV2 to TRBJ2-7, with 8 bases fitting TRBD2. The trim removed 5 bases at V and 2 bases at J, leaving 8 bases unmatched. The germline gives CDR1 SNHLY, CDR2 FYNNEI. This CDR3 spans 15 amino acids. CDR3 amino acids: CASSTRGSGAYEQYF. CDR3 coding DNA: TGTGCCAGCAGTACCCGGGGTAGCGGGGCCTACGAGCAGTACTTC.

This clonotype is medium-sized (0.01 to 0.1%) by share. The chain uses TRBV28 and TRBJ1-2; the D is unclear. The CDR3 is 16 amino acids. CDR1 MDHEN and CDR2 SYDVKM come from the germline V gene. Trimming pared 2 bases from V and 2 bases from J, leaving 15 bases between. CDR3 loop: CASSLAFADRNYGYTF. DNA of the CDR3: TGTGCCAGCAGTTTAGCCTTTGCCGATCGCAACTATGGCTACACCTTC.

This clonotype is labeled as medium-sized. The chain combines TRBV11-2 with TRBJ2-7; D remains ambiguous. Trimming removed 5 bases at V and 6 bases at J, with 17 bases between. CDR1 is SGHAT, CDR2 FQNNGV, per germline. The CDR3 runs to 14 residues. In nucleotides, the CDR3 is TGTGCCAGCAGCCAAACCGCTCTTGGGCTCGAGCAGTACTTC. This codes for CASSQTALGLEQYF.

Judged by abundance, this clonotype is large. The chain joins TRBV29-1 to TRBJ2-1, with 13 bases fitting TRBD2. Looked up from germline, CDR1 is SQVTM and CDR2 is ANQGSEA. J lost 9 bases, V lost 7 bases, and 6 bases had no gene match. The CDR3 covers 13 residues. The CDR3 DNA reads as TGCAGCGCCACGGGACTAGCGGGATCTGAGCAGTTCTTC. Residues: CSATGLAGSEQFF.

This clonotype showed up just a few times. This rearrangement joins TRBV10-3 to TRBJ2-4; D may correspond to TRBD1 or TRBD2 (5 bases each). CDR1 and CDR2 from the germline V gene are ENHRY and SYGVKD. The CDR3 spans 13 residues. V shed 8 bases and J shed 3 bases, with 11 bases lying between them. CDR3 DNA sequence: TGTGCCATCTCGGAGGACAACAAAAACATTCAGTACTTC. As protein: CAISEDNKNIQYF.

This clonotype is judged medium-sized. V gene TRBV9 combines with J gene TRBJ2-5, with D perhaps assigned TRBD1 or TRBD2 (5 bases each). The CDR3 has 14 residues. CDR1 SGDLS and CDR2 YYNGEE come from the germline V gene. V shed 2 bases and J shed 2 bases, with 10 bases lying between them. The CDR3 loop reads CASSVYGGQETQYF. CDR3 DNA sequence: TGTGCCAGCAGCGTTTATGGGGGTCAAGAGACCCAGTACTTC.

Only a few counts were recorded for this clonotype. The chain recombines TRBV12-3 or TRBV12-4 with TRBJ1-1; no definite D call. Trimming shortened V by 6 bases and J by 0 bases, and 8 bases separated the two germline ends. CDR3 length: 13 residues. Here the CDR3 reads CASSPEMNTEAFF. CDR3 DNA sequence: TGTGCCAGCAGCCCGGAGATGAACACTGAAGCTTTCTTT.

The genes are TRBV7-9 and TRBJ1-1; 7 bases are shared with TRBD1. J lost 12 bases, V lost 10 bases, and 14 bases had no gene match. The CDR3 extends over 12 amino acids. Germline V CDR1 and CDR2: SEHNR, FQNEAQ (reference sequence). CDR3 sequence: CANNRGDTDTFF. The CDR3 nucleotides read TGTGCCAATAACAGGGGCGACACTGATACTTTCTTT.

In this sample, this clonotype is medium-sized. CDR3 nucleotide sequence: TGTGCCAGCAGTTTAAAGAGCGGGATGACCTACGAGCAGTACTTC. Protein: CASSLKSGMTYEQYF. The chain is built from TRBV27 and TRBJ2-7, with 7 bases that match TRBD2. CDR1 is MNHEY, CDR2 SMNVEV, per germline (reference sequence). The CDR3 runs 15 residues. The V gene end was trimmed by 2 bases and the J gene end by 2 bases; junction bases not matched to a gene: 6.

This clonotype came up many times. CDR3 region: CSARDPTSGRADTQYF. In DNA, the CDR3 is TGCAGTGCTAGAGATCCCACTAGCGGGAGAGCAGATACGCAGTATTTT. The chain uses TRBV20-1 and TRBJ2-3; 11 bases agree with TRBD2. V lost 0 bases to trimming and J lost 4 bases; unmatched junction nucleotides: 6. The CDR3 sequence is 16 residues long. Germline V gene data show CDR1 as DFQATT and CDR2 as SNEGSKA (reference sequence).

The chain links TRBV11-3 to TRBJ2-6; D gene uncertain. Per germline, CDR1 SGHNT and CDR2 YENEEA. The CDR3 sequence is 14 residues long. V lost 1 base to trimming and J lost 4 bases, with 5 bases between them. The CDR3 reads CASSLGSGANVLTF. CDR3 DNA sequence: TGTGCCAGCAGCTTAGGGTCCGGGGCCAACGTCCTGACTTTC.

In this sample, this clonotype turned up a few times. The chain joins TRBV28 to TRBJ2-2, with D perhaps TRBD2 (6 bases). The CDR3 has 13 amino acids. The germline V and J ends were trimmed by 7 bases and 0 bases, with 6 bases remaining between them. Germline lookup yields CDR1 MDHEN and CDR2 SYDVKM. The CDR3 coding sequence is TGTGCCAGCACTAGCGCGAACACCGGGGAGCTGTTTTTT. This gives the protein CASTSANTGELFF.

This clonotype is large within its sample. This chain uses TRBV14 with TRBJ1-2, with D unclear. The germline gives CDR1 SGHDN, CDR2 FVKESK. This CDR3 comprises 14 residues. Trimming took off 2 bases at V and 13 bases at J, with 20 bases between the two ends. The CDR3 region has the DNA TGTGCCAGCAGCCAACGCCTTACAACTACCGTTATCACCTTC. Its translation is CASSQRLTTTVITF.

This clonotype rates as large. The rearrangement joins TRBV20-1 to TRBJ2-6; D not resolved. CDR3 length: 14 amino acids. CDR1 DFQATT and CDR2 SNEGSKA come from the germline V gene (reference sequence). Trimming shortened V by 0 bases and J by 2 bases, and 5 bases separated the two germline ends. As DNA, the CDR3 is TGCAGTGCTAGAGACAGTCCTGGGGCCAACGTCCTGACTTTC. As protein: CSARDSPGANVLTF.

In its sample, this clonotype is large. The rearrangement links TRBV7-9 to TRBJ1-3, with 7 bases matching TRBD1. Trimming cost V 1 base and J 4 bases; bases outside gene matches: 4. The CDR3 totals 15 residues. The V gene's germline CDR1 is SEHNR and CDR2 FQNEAQ (reference sequence). CDR3 sequence (DNA): TGTGCCAGCAGCTTAGGTGCGACAGGGGGAAACACCATATATTTT. Residues: CASSLGATGGNTIYF.

Sample share makes this clonotype large. This chain connects TRBV7-9 to TRBJ1-2; TRBD1 is a possible D gene (5 bases). From germline, CDR1 is SEHNR and CDR2 FQNEAQ (reference sequence). Trimming stripped 2 bases from V and 3 bases from J, with 10 bases between. This CDR3 is 14 amino acids long. CDR3 nucleotide sequence: TGTGCCAGCAGCTTAAGTCGGGGCCACTATGGCTACACCTTC. It is translated as CASSLSRGHYGYTF.

This clonotype was recorded a few times. This chain links TRBV30 with TRBJ2-7; a weak D match, TRBD1 (6 bases). Germline lookup yields CDR1 GTSNPN and CDR2 SVGIG (reference sequence). There are 16 residues in the CDR3. Between the trimmed V and J ends, which lost 1 base and 2 bases, there was a span of 18 bases. CDR3 amino acids: CAWSGRGALITYEQYF. The CDR3 DNA follows: TGTGCCTGGAGTGGCAGGGGAGCCCTTATAACCTACGAGCAGTACTTC.

This clonotype is classed as large. The gene calls are TRBV20-1 and TRBJ2-1; weak D call: TRBD1 (6 bases). Trimming pared 3 bases from V and 0 bases from J, leaving 12 bases between. The germline gives CDR1 DFQATT, CDR2 SNEGSKA (reference sequence). The CDR3 is 15 residues long. The CDR3 coding sequence is TGCAGTGCTAGTAGGGGGAGTAGCTCCTACAATGAGCAGTTCTTC. This gives the protein CSASRGSSSYNEQFF.

In this sample, this clonotype turned up many times. V and J are TRBV27 and TRBJ2-7, with 11 bases lining up with TRBD1. The CDR3 has 14 amino acids. The V gene end was trimmed by 8 bases and the J gene end by 3 bases; junction bases not matched to a gene: 6. Per the germline V gene, CDR1 is MNHEY and CDR2 is SMNVEV (reference sequence). The CDR3 coding sequence is TGTGCCAGCCCCGTCGGGACAGGGGGCTACGAGCAGTACTTC. Translating it yields CASPVGTGGYEQYF.